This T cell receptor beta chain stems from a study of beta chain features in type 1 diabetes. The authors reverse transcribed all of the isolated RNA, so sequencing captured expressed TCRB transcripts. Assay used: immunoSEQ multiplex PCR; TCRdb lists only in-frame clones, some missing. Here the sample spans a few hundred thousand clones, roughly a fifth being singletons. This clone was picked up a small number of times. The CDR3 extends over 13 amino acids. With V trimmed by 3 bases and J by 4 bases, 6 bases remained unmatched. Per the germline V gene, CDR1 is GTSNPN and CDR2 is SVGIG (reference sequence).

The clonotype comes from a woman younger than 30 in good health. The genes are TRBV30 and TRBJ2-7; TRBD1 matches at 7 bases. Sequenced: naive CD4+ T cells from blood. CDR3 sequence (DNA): TGTGCCTGGAGGAGGACAGGCAGGTACGAGCAGTACTTC. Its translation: CAWRRTGRYEQYF. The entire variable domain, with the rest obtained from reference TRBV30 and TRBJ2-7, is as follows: SQTIHQWPATLVQPVGSPLSLECTVEGTSNPNLYWYRQAAGRGLQLLFYSVGIGQISSEVPQNLSASRPQDRQFILSSKKLLLSDSGFYLCAWRRTGRYEQYFGPGTRLTVT.